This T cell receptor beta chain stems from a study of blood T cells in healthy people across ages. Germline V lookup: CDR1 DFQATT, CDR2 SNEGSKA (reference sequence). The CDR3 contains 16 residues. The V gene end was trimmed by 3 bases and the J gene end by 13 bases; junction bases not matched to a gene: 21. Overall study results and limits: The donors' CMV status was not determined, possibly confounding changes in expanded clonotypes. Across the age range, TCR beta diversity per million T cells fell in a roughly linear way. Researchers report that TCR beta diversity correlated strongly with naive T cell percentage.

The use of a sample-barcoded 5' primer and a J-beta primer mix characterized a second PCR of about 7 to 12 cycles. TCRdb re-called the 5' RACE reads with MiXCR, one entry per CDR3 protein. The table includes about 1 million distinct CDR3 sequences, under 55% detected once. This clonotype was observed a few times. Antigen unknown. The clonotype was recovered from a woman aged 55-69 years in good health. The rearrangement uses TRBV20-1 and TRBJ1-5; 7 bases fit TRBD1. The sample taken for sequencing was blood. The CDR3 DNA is TGCAGTGCTAGGACTACATACGGGACAGACATTAGATCGCAGCATTTT. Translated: CSARTTYGTDIRSQHF.